Each of the 31 T cell receptor beta chains below was sequenced from the same sample in a study of blood T cells in healthy people across ages. A second PCR, run for about 6 to 12 cycles, used a sample-barcoded 5' primer plus a J-beta primer mix. TCRdb reprocessed the 5' RACE reads with MiXCR, giving one entry per CDR3 protein. This table holds just under 900,000 distinct CDR3 sequences, less than 35% found once. The sequenced sample was blood. Every receptor here comes from a woman of 80 years or more in good health.

This clonotype was seen ten or more times. The genes are TRBV7-2 and TRBJ2-2; D perhaps matches TRBD1 (6 bases). V lost 1 base, J lost 1 base, and 10 bases lay in between. This CDR3 has 16 amino acids. Germline CDR1 reads SGHTA; CDR2 reads FQGNSA. DNA for the CDR3: TGTGCCAGCAGCTTAGTTTTCAGGGGGAACACCGGGGAGCTGTTTTTT. Its translation is CASSLVFRGNTGELFF.

This clonotype has a count of ten or more. The rearrangement links TRBV2 to TRBJ2-4; 11 bases are a match to TRBD2. The germline CDR1 and CDR2 sequences are SNHLY and FYNNEI. Germline trimming cut 6 bases from V and 6 bases from J; bases unmatched to any gene: 10. This CDR3 has 16 amino acids. The CDR3 loop is CASSPNSGGAGNIQYF. CDR3 nucleotides: TGTGCCAGCAGCCCTAATAGCGGGGGGGCAGGAAACATTCAGTACTTC.

This clonotype was recorded a few times. J is TRBJ1-1 and V is TRBV6-5; TRBD1 might be the D (6 bases). Germline lookup yields CDR1 MNHEY and CDR2 SVGAGI. The CDR3 runs to 16 residues. Between the trimmed V and J ends, which lost 3 bases and 3 bases, there was a span of 17 bases. Here the CDR3 DNA reads TGTGCCAGCAGTTATTTTCTGGGGGGCGGGTACACTGAAGCTTTCTTT. Protein product: CASSYFLGGGYTEAFF.

The sample holds many counts of this clonotype. The chain carries TRBV7-2 and TRBJ1-6, with unresolved D. Germline CDR1 and CDR2: SGHTA and FQGNSA. This CDR3 has 16 amino acids. Trimming removed 5 bases from V and 9 bases from J, with 20 bases in between. In nucleotides, the CDR3 is TGTGCCAGCAGCCCCGAGCAGGAGGATTTTCGTTCACCCCTCCACTTT. Translation gives CASSPEQEDFRSPLHF. Full variable domain (remainder filled in from reference TRBV7-2 and TRBJ1-6): GAGVSQSPSNKVTEKGKDVELRCDPISGHTALYWYRQSLGQGLEFLIYFQGNSAPDKSGLPSDRFSAERTGGSVSTLTIQRTQQEDSAVYLCASSPEQEDFRSPLHFGNGTRLTVT.

Ten or more counts support this clonotype. V usage is TRBV24-1 and J usage is TRBJ2-3; 8 bases agree with TRBD1. CDR3 length: 15 residues. The germline gives CDR1 KGHDR, CDR2 SFDVKD. V shed 4 bases and J 1 base; nucleotides not matched to a gene: 3. CDR3 amino acids: CATSEGTGGTDTQYF. CDR3 sequence (DNA): TGTGCCACCAGTGAGGGGACAGGAGGCACAGATACGCAGTATTTT.

The genes are TRBV5-1 and TRBJ2-7; weak D call: TRBD2 (5 bases). Looked up from germline, CDR1 is SGHRS and CDR2 is YFSETQ. The CDR3 is 14 residues long. Trimming pared 0 bases from V and 7 bases from J, leaving 14 bases between. The CDR3 DNA follows: TGCGCCAGCAGCTTGGGCGGCCCCACGGGAGAGCAGTACTTC. Encoded protein: CASSLGGPTGEQYF.

The genes are TRBV2 and TRBJ2-3, with TRBD1 matching over 11 bases. V trimming: 3 bases; J trimming: 6 bases; junction bases outside the gene matches: 5. CDR1 SNHLY and CDR2 FYNNEI come from the germline V gene. This CDR3 is 15 amino acids long. DNA for the CDR3: TGTGCCAGCAGTGAGAGGACAGGGGGCATGGATACGCAGTATTTT. It encodes CASSERTGGMDTQYF.

Worth noting for this clonotype: A single base separates this from a much larger clone, so it may be a read error. The rearrangement joins TRBV28 to TRBJ2-7, with D possibly matching TRBD2 (5 bases). The germline V gene has CDR1 MDHEN and CDR2 SYDVKM. V was trimmed by 4 bases and J by 0 bases, leaving 13 bases between them. There are 15 residues in the CDR3. The CDR3 bases are TGTGCCAGCAGTTCAAGGGTTACTAGCTCCTACGAGCAGTACTTC. As protein: CASSSRVTSSYEQYF.

With respect to this clonotype: This may be a read error: a much more frequent sequence differs by one nucleotide. The conserved phenylalanine or tryptophan is not found at the CDR3 terminus, so this likely reflects a read error. J is TRBJ2-3 and V is TRBV7-7; D unresolved. V gave up 1 base and J gave up 2 bases, with 4 bases separating them. This CDR3 spans 13 amino acids. Germline CDR1 is SSHAT and CDR2 is FNYEAQ (reference sequence). CDR3 sequence: CASSLVTTDTQYS. In DNA, the CDR3 is TGTGCCAGCAGCTTAGTAACCACAGATACGCAGTATTCT.

A word on this clonotype: It may be a read error: a sequence one base away is much more abundant. The chain employs TRBV7-7 and TRBJ2-3, with 11 positions matching TRBD2. The germline V gene encodes CDR1 SSHAT and CDR2 FNYEAQ (reference sequence). The CDR3 has 15 amino acids. The CDR3 DNA reads as TGTGCCAGCAGCAAGCTAGCGGGGGGCACAGGTACGCAGTATTTT. This gives the protein CASSKLAGGTGTQYF.

About this clonotype: This may come from a read error, since a much larger clone is one base off. V and J are TRBV20-1 and TRBJ2-7; 12 bases fit TRBD2. Germline V gene data show CDR1 as DFQATT and CDR2 as SNEGSKA (reference sequence). Germline trimming cut 1 base from V and 7 bases from J; bases unmatched to any gene: 11. The CDR3 runs 16 residues. DNA of the CDR3: TGCAGTGCTAGAGTTCCTAGCGGGGGGGCAGGGAATGAGCAGTACTTC. This translates into CSARVPSGGAGNEQYF.

This clonotype has ten or more counts. The CDR3 DNA sequence: TGTGCCAGCAGTTCCCGAGGCGGGGCGCGGGAGACCCAGTACTTC. It is translated as CASSSRGGARETQYF. V and J are TRBV6-5 and TRBJ2-5, with a tentative D call TRBD2 (6 bases). Germline V lookup: CDR1 MNHEY, CDR2 SVGAGI. The CDR3 runs 15 residues. Deletions cut 4 bases from V and 5 bases from J, with 17 bases between.

This chain uses TRBV25-1 with TRBJ2-4; 7 bases match TRBD1. The CDR3 length is 15 residues. Trimming took 4 bases from V and 13 from J; bases not matched to a gene: 16. CDR1 is MGHDK, CDR2 SYGVNS, per germline. CDR3 amino acids: CASSAMTGSASGQYF. The CDR3 region has the DNA TGTGCCAGCAGTGCTATGACAGGGAGCGCTTCCGGGCAGTACTTC.

In this sample, this clonotype turned up many times. The CDR3 DNA is TGTGCCAGCAGTTCCGCGTGGGACAGGGCTCCCTATGGCTACACCTTC. Translating it yields CASSSAWDRAPYGYTF. V usage is TRBV27 and J usage is TRBJ1-2; 9 positions match TRBD1. The CDR3 totals 16 residues. Unmatched junction bases numbered 10, after V lost 4 bases and J lost 4 bases. Germline V gene lookup returns CDR1 MNHEY and CDR2 SMNVEV (reference sequence).

V gene TRBV25-1 combines with J gene TRBJ2-5; TRBD1 agrees at 10 bases. Trimming removed 4 bases from V and 0 bases from J; junction bases left unmatched: 8. Germline assignment: CDR1 MGHDK and CDR2 SYGVNS. The CDR3 has 17 residues. Here the CDR3 DNA reads TGTGCCAGCAGTGGATTGGGACAGGGGAGACACCAAGAGACCCAGTACTTC. Translated: CASSGLGQGRHQETQYF. Together with reference TRBV25-1 and TRBJ2-5, the CDR3 gives the full variable domain: EADIYQTPRYLVIGTGKKITLECSQTMGHDKMYWYQQDPGMELHLIHYSYGVNSTEKGDLSSESTVSRIRTEHFPLTLESARPSHTSQYLCASSGLGQGRHQETQYFGPGTRLLVL.

This clonotype occurred many times. The J gene is TRBJ1-2, the V gene TRBV7-9; a weak D match, TRBD1 (6 bases). The CDR3 length is 14 residues. Trimming removed 4 bases from V and 7 bases from J, with 16 bases in between. Looked up from germline, CDR1 is SEHNR and CDR2 is FQNEAQ (reference sequence). CDR3 sequence (DNA): TGTGCCAGCAGCTCCCGGACAGCTAGCGGTGGCTACACCTTC. Amino acids: CASSSRTASGGYTF.

This clonotype has at least ten counts. This rearrangement joins TRBV20-1 to TRBJ2-1; D gene unclear. The CDR3 is 15 residues long. V was shortened by 0 bases and J by 6 bases, with 15 bases between the two germline ends. Germline CDR1 DFQATT, CDR2 SNEGSKA (reference sequence). The CDR3 spells CSARDPALKRNEQFF. The CDR3 coding sequence is TGCAGTGCTAGAGATCCCGCCCTTAAACGCAATGAGCAGTTCTTC.

The CDR3 spells CASKQATMGPLHF. In DNA, the CDR3 is TGTGCCAGCAAACAGGCGACCATGGGTCCCCTCCACTTT. The rearrangement uses TRBV6-2 or TRBV6-3 and TRBJ1-6, with D possibly TRBD1 on 5 matching bases. Trimming removed 7 bases from V and 13 bases from J, with 17 bases in between. The CDR3 totals 13 residues. Germline V gene lookup returns CDR1 MNHEY and CDR2 SVGEGT.

This clonotype occurred many times. This chain joins TRBV29-1 and TRBJ2-3, with D possibly TRBD1 on 5 matching bases. CDR3 length: 12 residues. Germline assignment: CDR1 SQVTM and CDR2 ANQGSEA. Between the trimmed V and J ends, which lost 7 bases and 2 bases, there was a span of 10 bases. CDR3 in amino acids: CSADSFTDTQYF. CDR3 nucleotides: TGCAGCGCCGACAGTTTCACAGATACGCAGTATTTT.

This clonotype was counted many times. The chain combines TRBV20-1 with TRBJ2-3; D unresolved. Trimming cost V 5 bases and J 0 bases, with 9 bases left between them. This CDR3 contains 13 residues. CDR1 and CDR2 from the germline V gene are DFQATT and SNEGSKA (reference sequence). The CDR3 here is CSAQSRSTDTQYF. The CDR3 DNA is TGCAGTGCTCAGTCCAGGAGCACAGATACGCAGTATTTT.

In its sample, this clonotype was seen a few times. This chain uses TRBV6-5 with TRBJ1-4; possibly TRBD1 for D (5 bases). The CDR3 extends over 16 amino acids. The germline V gene has CDR1 MNHEY and CDR2 SVGAGI. V gave up 0 bases and J gave up 4 bases, with 12 bases separating them. Written as DNA, the CDR3 is TGTGCCAGCAGTTACTCGTGGGGCAGGGATAATGAAAAACTGTTTTTT. Its protein is CASSYSWGRDNEKLFF.

This clonotype was counted once. The chain recombines TRBV7-2 with TRBJ2-4; the D gene is possibly TRBD1 (5 bases). Germline lookup yields CDR1 SGHTA and CDR2 FQGNSA. The V gene lost 8 bases and the J gene lost 13 bases, with 18 bases spanning the gap. This CDR3 spans 12 amino acids. CDR3 protein: CASAFPGSEQYF. The CDR3 DNA sequence: TGTGCCAGCGCGTTTCCAGGGTCGGAGCAGTACTTC. The full variable domain, completed using reference TRBV7-2 and TRBJ2-4, is GAGVSQSPSNKVTEKGKDVELRCDPISGHTALYWYRQSLGQGLEFLIYFQGNSAPDKSGLPSDRFSAERTGGSVSTLTIQRTQQEDSAVYLCASAFPGSEQYFGAGTRLSVL.

This clonotype was counted at least ten times. This rearrangement joins TRBV3-1 to TRBJ2-6; D is undetermined. In germline, CDR1 is LGHDT, CDR2 YNNKEL (reference sequence). V shed 4 bases and J shed 0 bases, with 7 bases lying between them. CDR3 size: 15 residues. The CDR3 region has the DNA TGTGCCAGCAGCCCGCCTAACTCTGGGGCCAACGTCCTGACTTTC. It is translated as CASSPPNSGANVLTF.

This clonotype was counted at least ten times. V is TRBV5-1 and J is TRBJ2-3; 10 nucleotides match TRBD2. V shed 4 bases, J shed 5 bases, and the junction held 1 base outside the gene matches. This CDR3 spans 13 amino acids. Germline V lookup: CDR1 SGHRS, CDR2 YFSETQ. The CDR3 DNA sequence: TGCGCCAGCAGCCGGACTAGCGGAGATACGCAGTATTTT. It specifies CASSRTSGDTQYF.

To note about this clonotype: Its ends do not fully match the called genes, so a read error is possible. This chain uses TRBV7-7 with TRBJ2-5; D is uncertain. This CDR3 spans 15 amino acids. The germline V gene has CDR1 SSHAT and CDR2 FNYEAQ (reference sequence). Here the CDR3 reads CASSLGAGDTETQYF. The CDR3 DNA sequence: TGTGCTAGCAGCTTAGGAGCAGGTGATACCGAGACCCAGTACTTC.

J is TRBJ1-1 and V is TRBV20-1, with 9 nucleotides matching TRBD1. V was clipped by 4 bases and J by 1 base; unmatched bases: 10. Germline CDR1 and CDR2: DFQATT and SNEGSKA (reference sequence). The CDR3 consists of 16 residues. The CDR3 is CSATGIGTGRNTEAFF. CDR3 DNA: TGCAGTGCTACCGGTATCGGGACAGGGAGGAACACTGAAGCTTTCTTT.

The rearrangement links TRBV6-5 to TRBJ1-2; D is uncertain. The V gene lost 5 bases and the J gene lost 5 bases, with 15 bases spanning the gap. This CDR3 has 14 residues. CDR1 and CDR2 (germline): MNHEY, SVGAGI. DNA for the CDR3: TGTGCCAGCAGTGCGGTGGCCCAAGCGTATGGCTACACCTTC. This encodes CASSAVAQAYGYTF.

The sample holds many counts of this clonotype. V is TRBV29-1 and J is TRBJ1-1, with 8 bases lining up with TRBD1. The CDR3 length is 14 residues. V was clipped by 4 bases and J by 4 bases; unmatched bases: 8. Looked up from germline, CDR1 is SQVTM and CDR2 is ANQGSEA. This CDR3 reads CSVGTGPGSTEAFF. CDR3 nucleotides: TGCAGCGTTGGGACAGGGCCGGGGAGCACTGAAGCTTTCTTT.

In this sample, this clonotype turned up a few times. This could be a read error, since a much larger clone is one nucleotide away. The chain is built from TRBV13 and TRBJ2-7, with TRBD1 matching over 7 bases. This CDR3 has 15 residues. The germline CDR1 and CDR2 sequences are PRHDT and FYEKMQ (reference sequence). Unmatched junction bases numbered 9, after V lost 3 bases and J lost 4 bases. The CDR3 DNA reads TGTGCCAGCAGCTTCGTCCGGGACAGAGATTACGAGCAGTACTTC. This codes for CASSFVRDRDYEQYF.

The chain recombines TRBV6-2 or TRBV6-3 with TRBJ2-5, with TRBD2 identical over 8 bases. Germline CDR1 and CDR2: MNHEY and SVGEGT. V was pared by 2 bases and J by 10 bases, with 3 bases of the junction left unmatched. This CDR3 has 12 residues. The CDR3: CASSYLGGVQYF. The CDR3 bases are TGTGCCAGCAGTTACCTCGGGGGGGTCCAGTACTTC.

This clonotype was seen at least ten times. The chain carries TRBV29-1 and TRBJ1-6; D is unclear. V lost 2 bases and J lost 0, with 11 bases in between. The CDR3 totals 16 residues. Germline V gene sequence: CDR1 SQVTM, CDR2 ANQGSEA. CDR3 in DNA: TGCAGCGTTGAAAGTGGAGGTAACTCCTATAATTCACCCCTCCACTTT. Its translation is CSVESGGNSYNSPLHF.